The rows below give T cell receptor beta chains drawn from one sample of a study of T-cell memory formation after mild COVID-19. TCRdb independently ran MiXCR on the 5' RACE reads; one entry per CDR3 protein. The sample includes approximately 240,000 distinct CDR3 sequences, 16% of them seen just once. The sequenced sample consisted of PBMCs or a T cell subset sorted from them (not recorded which). The receptor set was obtained from a man between 18 and 35 years old who had mild COVID-19 (a few samples of this study predate the infection). Cell type and time point are not known. Both conserved end residues are part of each CDR3. D genes are given only for firm matches. Expanded clones are given a class, and other clones once, few, many or no size at all.

d_call j_call v_call clone_size cdr3_nt cdr3_aa
NA TRBJ2-1 TRBV2 NA TGTGCCAGCAGTGAAACTGGGGTTGAGCAGTTCTTC CASSETGVEQFF
NA TRBJ1-3 TRBV28 many TGTGCCAGCAGTTTATCAGGGACTGGTGGAAACACCATATATTTT CASSLSGTGGNTIYF
TRBD1 TRBJ1-4 TRBV10-1 NA TGCGCCAGCACCTTTCCCCGACAGGGGAGTGATGAAAAACTGTTTTTT CASTFPRQGSDEKLFF
NA TRBJ2-7 TRBV6-5 NA TGTGCCAGCGGTCCCGGGACGTTTCACTACGAGCAGTACTTC CASGPGTFHYEQYF
NA TRBJ2-2 TRBV7-9 NA TGTGCCTTCCAGGGCTACACCGGGGAGCTGTTTTTT CAFQGYTGELFF
NA TRBJ1-3 TRBV7-3 NA TGTGCCAGCAGCCCCCCGGGAGGCCACACCATATATTTT CASSPPGGHTIYF
TRBD2 TRBJ2-1 TRBV7-2 many TGTGCCAGCAGCACAAGCGGGGTCTATGAGCAGTTCTTC CASSTSGVYEQFF
NA TRBJ1-1 TRBV5-5 few TGTGCCAGCAGAAAGGAATCTTCGGGCACTGAAGCTTTCTTT CASRKESSGTEAFF
NA TRBJ1-1 TRBV12-3/TRBV12-4 few TGTGCCAGCAGCCGCCGGGACCATTTAGGGACTGAAGCTTTCTTT CASSRRDHLGTEAFF
TRBD1 TRBJ2-3 TRBV5-1 few TGCGCCAGCAGCAAGGGACAGGGGACAGATACGCAGTATTTT CASSKGQGTDTQYF
TRBD1 TRBJ1-1 TRBV6-6 NA TGTGCCAGCAGTACAGGGGGCGCGGGCACTGAAGCTTTCTTT CASSTGGAGTEAFF
NA TRBJ1-2 TRBV24-1 few TGTGCCACCAGTGATGCTTCTAGGGGAGTAGAGGGCTACACCTTC CATSDASRGVEGYTF
NA TRBJ2-1 TRBV5-1 NA TGCGCCAGCAGCCTACATCACAATGAGCAGTTCTTC CASSLHHNEQFF
NA TRBJ2-3 TRBV20-1 few TGCAGTGCTAGAGCCAGAGCGAGGACGCAGTATTTT CSARARARTQYF
TRBD2 TRBJ2-5 TRBV6-5 NA TGTGCCAGCAGAGAACGGGGGGGGCCCGGAGAGACCCAGTACTTC CASRERGGPGETQYF
TRBD1 TRBJ1-2 TRBV20-1 NA TGCAGTGCTCTCCAGCAGGGGGCCCGCACCTTC CSALQQGARTF
NA TRBJ2-6 TRBV7-3 few TGTGCCAGCAGCTGGGGAGCCGCTGGGGCCAACGTCCTGACTTTC CASSWGAAGANVLTF
NA TRBJ1-2 TRBV6-1 few TGTGCCAGCAGTGTTGACCGGCGGGGCTACACCTTC CASSVDRRGYTF
TRBD1 TRBJ1-4 TRBV5-1 few TGCGCCAGCAGCTTGTTACAGGGGGCGCGATATGAAAAACTGTTTTTT CASSLLQGARYEKLFF
NA TRBJ2-2 TRBV19 few TGTGCCAGTAGTAGGGCACCCCTAGACACCGGGGAGCTGTTTTTT CASSRAPLDTGELFF
NA TRBJ2-1 TRBV7-2 NA TGTGCCAGCAGCTTAGTAGATGGCCATGAGCAGTTCTTC CASSLVDGHEQFF
NA TRBJ2-5 TRBV5-1 few TGCGCCAGCAGCTCAGAGGGATCGGAGACCCAGTACTTC CASSSEGSETQYF
NA TRBJ1-5 TRBV5-6 NA TGTGCCAGCAGTCGGGGGCGCGATCAGCCCCAGCATTTT CASSRGRDQPQHF
NA TRBJ2-7 TRBV5-1 NA TGCGCCAGCAGTTCCGTCCGGGACCCGGAAGCCTACGAGCAGTACTTC CASSSVRDPEAYEQYF
TRBD2 TRBJ2-3 TRBV20-1 few TGCAGTGCCAGCCGAGGGTCACCGGGACTAGCGCCGACAGATACGCAGTATTTT CSASRGSPGLAPTDTQYF
TRBD1 TRBJ2-5 TRBV5-1 NA TGCGCCAGCAGCCCAGCCGGGACAGGGGGCGTCAAGACCCAGTACTTC CASSPAGTGGVKTQYF
NA TRBJ1-1 TRBV5-1 few TGCGCCAGCAGCTTGGTATCCGGGGGTAACACTGAAGCTTTCTTT CASSLVSGGNTEAFF
NA TRBJ2-3 TRBV7-2 NA TGTGCCAGCAGCTCCTATGGAGATACGCAGTATTTT CASSSYGDTQYF
NA TRBJ1-1 TRBV2 NA TGTGCCAGCAGTGAAGGATTGGGAGGCAACACTGAAGCTTTCTTT CASSEGLGGNTEAFF
NA TRBJ2-7 TRBV7-2 NA TGTGCCAGCAGCTACGGCCCCAGGGTTAGGAACGAGCAGTACTTC CASSYGPRVRNEQYF
TRBD1 TRBJ2-5 TRBV7-8 once TGTGCCAGCAGCGGGGGACAGTCCCAAGAGACCAAGTACTTC CASSGGQSQETKYF
TRBD2 TRBJ2-5 TRBV20-1 few TGCAGTGCCGGGACTAGCGTCCAAGAGACCCAGTACTTC CSAGTSVQETQYF
NA TRBJ1-5 TRBV6-2/TRBV6-3 NA TGTGCCAGCAGCACCCTGGGGCAGAGCAATCAGCCCCAGCATTTT CASSTLGQSNQPQHF
TRBD1 TRBJ2-2 TRBV7-8 NA TGTGCCAGCAGCTTCACGGGACAGGGTCTTGCCTCACGGACCGGGGAGCTGTTTTTT CASSFTGQGLASRTGELFF
NA TRBJ1-5 TRBV12-3/TRBV12-4 NA TGTGCCAGCAGATCCGGACAGTTCGATCAGCCCCAGCATTTT CASRSGQFDQPQHF
TRBD1 TRBJ2-2 TRBV2 NA TGTGCCAGCAGGGACAGGGCCGGGGAGCTGTTTTTT CASRDRAGELFF
NA TRBJ1-2 TRBV7-8 few TGTGCCAGCAGACCTAGGGCAGGGAATGGCTACACCTTC CASRPRAGNGYTF
NA TRBJ1-4 TRBV7-3 many TGTGCCAGCAGCTCCTCTAGACGGAGTTGTAATGAAAAACTGTTTTTT CASSSSRRSCNEKLFF
NA TRBJ1-2 TRBV5-6 few TGTGCCAGCAGCGAAAGGACGAGCGGGCCCACGGGCTACACCTTC CASSERTSGPTGYTF
NA TRBJ2-3 TRBV11-3 many TGTGCCAGCAGCTCCGCGGGCACAGATACGCAGTATTTT CASSSAGTDTQYF
NA TRBJ1-1 TRBV7-2 NA TGTGCCAGCAGCTTTCCCGGGGTGAACACTGAAGCTTTCTTT CASSFPGVNTEAFF
NA TRBJ2-7 TRBV9 many TGTGCCAGCAGCTACTCCCCCTCCCCCGGGGAGCAGTACTTC CASSYSPSPGEQYF
NA TRBJ2-4 TRBV7-9 many TGTGCCAGCAGTCATCAGGTTGACATTCAGTACTTC CASSHQVDIQYF